Following are 3 T cell receptor beta chains from one sample sequenced in a study of regulatory T cells in long-lasting Graves disease. TCR beta libraries were built with iRepertoire HTBI primers and Arm-PCR of CDR3 regions. TCRdb re-analysed the multiplex PCR reads in MiXCR, keeping a single row per CDR3 protein. The table shows about 330,000 distinct CDR3 sequences, with around 15% occurring only once. The time point here: newly diagnosed GD, antithyroid drugs for less than 3 months. PBMCs provided the RNA from which the TCR library was made. The sample was also reused in another study, on T cells in Graves' hyperthyroidism and ophthalmopathy.

The sample consisted of peripheral blood mononuclear cells (PBMCs), taken at new diagnosis, from a patient treated with antithyroid drugs. The origin of the receptors is a woman younger than 35 with Graves disease.

This clonotype was seen repeatedly, ten times or more. In nucleotides, the CDR3 is TGTGCCTGGAGACGGACAGGGTTTAGCTCCTACGAGCAGTACTTC. Translating gives CAWRRTGFSSYEQYF. The rearrangement uses TRBV30 and TRBJ2-7, with 8 bases fitting TRBD1. V lost 3 bases to trimming and J lost 0 bases; unmatched junction nucleotides: 7. CDR3 size: 15 residues. Germline loops: CDR1 GTSNPN, CDR2 SVGIG (reference sequence).

The chain couples TRBV5-1 to TRBJ2-2, with D maybe TRBD2 (5 bases). This CDR3 is 17 amino acids long. The ends were cut back, 4 bases at V and 4 bases at J, with 20 bases in the middle. Germline CDR1 is SGHRS and CDR2 is YFSETQ. The CDR3 reads CASSQVMKGRGTGELFF. DNA for the CDR3: TGCGCCAGCAGCCAAGTGATGAAGGGCCGGGGCACCGGGGAGCTGTTTTTT.

This clonotype turned up a few times. The V and J genes are TRBV5-4 and TRBJ1-6; 7 bases match TRBD1. The trim removed 0 bases at V and 10 bases at J, leaving 4 bases unmatched. This CDR3 is built from 14 residues. From germline, CDR1 is SGHNT and CDR2 YYREEE (reference sequence). The CDR3 region has the DNA TGTGCCAGCAGCTTGGGACAGGGCTTCTCACCCCTCCACTTT. Translation: CASSLGQGFSPLHF.